These 8 T cell receptor beta chains were all obtained from the same sample, sequenced in a study of regulatory T cells in long-lasting Graves disease. Through Arm-PCR of CDR3 regions and iRepertoire HTBI primers, TCR beta libraries were built. TCRdb recomputed calls from the multiplex PCR reads with MiXCR, one row per CDR3 protein. Found here are under 450,000 distinct CDR3 sequences, roughly 10% of them singletons; the top ten hold 15% to 20%. The time point denotes: newly diagnosed GD, antithyroid drugs for less than 3 months. There was RNA extracted from PBMCs, and the TCR library was made from it. This same sample was also part of a study on T cells in Graves' hyperthyroidism and ophthalmopathy.

The input for sequencing was peripheral blood mononuclear cells (PBMCs), taken at new diagnosis, from a patient treated with antithyroid drugs. The receptors stem from a woman aged 18-29 years with Graves disease.

The sample holds a few counts of this clonotype. This chain links TRBV6-4 with TRBJ2-3; TRBD1 matches 10 bases. CDR1 MRHNA and CDR2 SNTAGT come from the germline V gene. The CDR3 spans 15 residues. The J segment lost 4 bases and the V segment lost 0 bases, leaving 1 base of the junction unmatched. For the CDR3, the DNA is TGTGCCAGCAGTGACTCGACAGGGGGCCCAGATACGCAGTATTTT. Protein product: CASSDSTGGPDTQYF.

This clonotype was seen repeatedly, ten times or more. This sequence joins TRBV7-2 and TRBJ2-7; D may be TRBD1 or TRBD2 (5 bases each). The CDR3 runs to 14 residues. V dropped 4 bases and J dropped 2 bases, with 12 bases sitting between them. Germline V gene data show CDR1 as SGHTA and CDR2 as FQGNSA. CDR3 amino acids: CASSWIPGPYEQYV. As DNA, the CDR3 is TGTGCCAGCAGCTGGATTCCGGGGCCCTACGAGCAGTACGTC.

Ten or more counts support this clonotype. This chain uses TRBV6-1 with TRBJ2-4, with D unresolved. V shed 6 bases and J shed 0 bases, with 12 bases lying between them. CDR3 size: 15 residues. CDR1 and CDR2 from the germline V gene are MNHNS and SASEGT. CDR3 loop: CASSPGPLAKNIQYF. CDR3 DNA sequence: TGTGCCAGCAGCCCCGGGCCTCTAGCCAAAAACATTCAGTACTTC.

This sequence joins TRBV2 and TRBJ2-5, with a possible D match to TRBD2 (5 bases). CDR1 and CDR2 from the germline V gene are SNHLY and FYNNEI. The length of the CDR3 is 12 residues. V shed 7 bases and J shed 5 bases, with 11 bases lying between them. CDR3 nucleotides: TGTGCCAGCAACCGGGAACGGGAGACCCAGTACTTC. Translation gives CASNRERETQYF.

This clonotype showed up many times. This sequence joins TRBV20-1 and TRBJ2-1, with D maybe TRBD1 (6 bases). Germline CDR1 reads DFQATT; CDR2 reads SNEGSKA (reference sequence). The CDR3 is 11 residues long. Here the CDR3 DNA reads TGCGGGGGCCGCAGGGCCAATGAGCAGTTCTTC. This sequence encodes CGGRRANEQFF.

This clonotype has at least ten counts. This chain joins TRBV12-3 or TRBV12-4 and TRBJ2-3; 12 nucleotides align to TRBD2. Trimming removed 6 bases from V and 4 bases from J; junction bases left unmatched: 5. This CDR3 comprises 15 residues. CDR3 bases: TGTGCCAGCAGCCCGCCTAGCGGGGGGGCAGATACGCAGTATTTT. Protein sequence: CASSPPSGGADTQYF.

Many counts were recorded for this clonotype. The CDR3 coding sequence is TGTGCCAGCTCACCACCTGTGGAGCAGGAGTTCCAAGAGACCCAGTACTTC. Translated, it gives CASSPPVEQEFQETQYF. The rearrangement uses TRBV18 and TRBJ2-5, with D hard to call. The CDR3 sequence is 17 residues long. Germline CDR1 KGHSH, CDR2 LQKENI. Trimming took off 0 bases at V and 1 base at J, with 15 bases between the two ends.

This clonotype was seen ten or more times. The chain uses TRBV9 and TRBJ1-1, with D possibly being TRBD1 (6 bases). The CDR3 sequence is 15 residues long. CDR1 is SGDLS and CDR2 is YYNGEE in the germline V gene. V was shortened by 4 bases and J by 0 bases, with 13 bases between the two germline ends. The CDR3 sequence: CASSPNTGMNTEAFF. CDR3 nucleotides: TGTGCCAGCAGCCCCAATACAGGGATGAACACTGAAGCTTTCTTT.